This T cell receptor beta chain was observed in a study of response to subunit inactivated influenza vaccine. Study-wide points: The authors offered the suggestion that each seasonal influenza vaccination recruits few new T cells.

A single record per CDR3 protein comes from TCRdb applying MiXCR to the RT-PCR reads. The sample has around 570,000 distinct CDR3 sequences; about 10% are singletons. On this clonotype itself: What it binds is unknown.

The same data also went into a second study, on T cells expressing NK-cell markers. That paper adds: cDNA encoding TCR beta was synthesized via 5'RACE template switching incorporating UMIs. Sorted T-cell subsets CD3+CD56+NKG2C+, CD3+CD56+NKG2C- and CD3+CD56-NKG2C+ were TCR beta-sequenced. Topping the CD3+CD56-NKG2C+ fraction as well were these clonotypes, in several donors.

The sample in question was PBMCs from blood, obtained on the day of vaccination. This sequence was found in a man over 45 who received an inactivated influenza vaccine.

CDR3 sequence: CASSQGGRQETQYF. In DNA, the CDR3 is TGCGCCAGCAGCCAAGGGGGCCGCCAAGAGACCCAGTACTTC. V and J are TRBV4-3 and TRBJ2-5; perhaps TRBD1 as D (5 bases). Germline V lookup: CDR1 LGHNA, CDR2 YSLEER. The CDR3 loop spans 14 amino acids. V gave up 1 base and J gave up 1 base, with 7 bases separating them.